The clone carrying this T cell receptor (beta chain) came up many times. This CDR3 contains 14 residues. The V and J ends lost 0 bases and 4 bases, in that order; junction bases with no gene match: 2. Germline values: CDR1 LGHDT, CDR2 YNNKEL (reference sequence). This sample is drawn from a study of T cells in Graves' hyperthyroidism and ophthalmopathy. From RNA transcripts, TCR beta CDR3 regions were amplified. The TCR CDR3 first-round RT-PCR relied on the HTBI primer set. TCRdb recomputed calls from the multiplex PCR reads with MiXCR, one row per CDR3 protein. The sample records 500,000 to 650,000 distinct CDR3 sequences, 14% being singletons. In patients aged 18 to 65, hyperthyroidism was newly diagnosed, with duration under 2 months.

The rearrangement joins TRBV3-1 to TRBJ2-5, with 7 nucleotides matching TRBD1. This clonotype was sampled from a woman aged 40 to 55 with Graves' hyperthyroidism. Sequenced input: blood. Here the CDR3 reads CASSQDRGRETQYF. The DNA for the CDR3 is TGTGCCAGCAGCCAAGATAGGGGGCGAGAGACCCAGTACTTC.